Listed below are T cell receptor beta chains from one sample, sequenced in a study of blood T cell repertoires in COVID-19. Data came from immunoSEQ multiplex PCR; TCRdb stores just in-frame clones and leaves some out. The repertoire holds about 230,000 clones, with about 79% as singletons. The sequencing input was peripheral blood. The receptors here all came from a man in his forties who had recovered from COVID-19. The CDR3 runs from the conserved cysteine through the conserved F or W. Fields, in order: CDR3 protein, clone size, V gene, J gene, CDR3 length. Clone size is not always given. Where it is, it says once, few, many or a class for expanded clones.

CASSPHINSPLHF	.	TRBV19	TRBJ1-6	13
CASSQDITSGYYEQYF	.	TRBV4-3	TRBJ2-7	16
CASSYSNGGNYGYTF	.	TRBV6-6	TRBJ1-2	15
CASSSGQGYGYTF	.	TRBV7-9	TRBJ1-2	13
CASSEGRGAGKNTGELFF	once	TRBV2	TRBJ2-2	18
CASSEDSGEQFF	.	TRBV6-1	TRBJ2-1	12
CASSLRWPGMGNEQFF	once	TRBV11-2	TRBJ2-1	16
CASSQDGRYGYTF	.	TRBV14	TRBJ1-2	13
CASSVGVTNTEAFF	.	TRBV6-2/TRBV6-3	TRBJ1-1	14
CASSPLGQGAHEQYF	.	TRBV7-9	TRBJ2-7	15